A selection of T cell receptor beta chains follows, all from one sample in a study of blood T cell repertoires in COVID-19. Clones were sequenced by immunoSEQ multiplex PCR, and TCRdb holds only the in-frame ones, with some missing. The repertoire holds a few hundred thousand clones, with about 83% as singletons. Sample: PBMCs or T cells enriched from blood (not recorded which). Receptors originate from a woman between 50 and 59 years old who had recovered from COVID-19. Both conserved end residues are part of each CDR3. Each record gives: V gene, J gene, D gene, clone size, CDR3 DNA, CDR3 protein. D genes are given only for firm matches. Rows give clone size only sometimes, using once, few, many, or a class for an expanded clone.

V gene: TRBV6-5; J gene: TRBJ1-2; D gene: .; clone size: .; CDR3 DNA: TGTGCCAGCAGTTACTTCCAGAGGCAAACTAACTATGGCTACACCTTC; CDR3 protein: CASSYFQRQTNYGYTF
V gene: TRBV5-1; J gene: TRBJ1-1; D gene: .; clone size: few; CDR3 DNA: TGCGCCAGCAGCCCCGGCGGGGGCGCGGAAGCTTTCTTT; CDR3 protein: CASSPGGGAEAFF
V gene: TRBV5-1; J gene: TRBJ2-5; D gene: .; clone size: .; CDR3 DNA: TGCGCCAGCAGCTTAGGTGGGAGCCGAGAGACCCAGTACTTC; CDR3 protein: CASSLGGSRETQYF
V gene: TRBV5-1; J gene: TRBJ2-3; D gene: .; clone size: .; CDR3 DNA: TGCGCCAGCAGCACCGGAGGGACAGATACGCAGTATTTT; CDR3 protein: CASSTGGTDTQYF
V gene: TRBV10-2; J gene: TRBJ2-1; D gene: TRBD1; clone size: .; CDR3 DNA: TGCGCCACTGTCACAGGGGGTCAGGATGAGCAGTTCTTC; CDR3 protein: CATVTGGQDEQFF
V gene: TRBV3-1/TRBV3-2; J gene: TRBJ1-1; D gene: .; clone size: .; CDR3 DNA: TGTGCCAGCAGCGGCGGGGGCGAAGCTTTCTTT; CDR3 protein: CASSGGGEAFF
V gene: TRBV7-9; J gene: TRBJ1-5; D gene: TRBD1; clone size: .; CDR3 DNA: TGTGCCAGCAGCTCCCGGGACAGGGAGCAGCCCCAGCATTTT; CDR3 protein: CASSSRDREQPQHF
V gene: TRBV18; J gene: TRBJ2-2; D gene: .; clone size: .; CDR3 DNA: TGTGCCAGCTCACCACCCAGCGCCGGGGAGCTGTTTTTT; CDR3 protein: CASSPPSAGELFF
V gene: TRBV7-8; J gene: TRBJ1-2; D gene: .; clone size: .; CDR3 DNA: TGTGCCAGCAGCGACCCGGGTGTCGGCTACACCTTC; CDR3 protein: CASSDPGVGYTF
V gene: TRBV29-1; J gene: TRBJ2-3; D gene: .; clone size: .; CDR3 DNA: TGCAGCGTCGACTCCGATACGCAGTATTTT; CDR3 protein: CSVDSDTQYF
V gene: TRBV2; J gene: TRBJ2-1; D gene: .; clone size: .; CDR3 DNA: TGTGCCAGCGGGCCAAACTACAATGAGCAGTTCTTC; CDR3 protein: CASGPNYNEQFF
V gene: TRBV6-5; J gene: TRBJ2-7; D gene: .; clone size: .; CDR3 DNA: TGTGCCACCGGTAGACACGGGGCCTACGAGCAGTACTTC; CDR3 protein: CATGRHGAYEQYF
V gene: TRBV5-1; J gene: TRBJ2-5; D gene: .; clone size: .; CDR3 DNA: TGCGCCAGCAGCCGCGACGGACAACAACAAGAGACCCAGTACTTC; CDR3 protein: CASSRDGQQQETQYF
V gene: TRBV10-3; J gene: TRBJ1-5; D gene: .; clone size: .; CDR3 DNA: TGTGCCATCAGTGAGTACGCCGGTCAGCCCCAGCATTTT; CDR3 protein: CAISEYAGQPQHF
V gene: TRBV2; J gene: TRBJ2-6; D gene: .; clone size: .; CDR3 DNA: TGTGCCATCAAATCTGGGGCCAACGTCCTGACTTTC; CDR3 protein: CAIKSGANVLTF
V gene: TRBV1; J gene: TRBJ2-1; D gene: .; clone size: .; CDR3 DNA: TGCACCAGCAGCCATCCCAGCGGGGGGGCTAAGAATGAGCAGTTCTTC; CDR3 protein: CTSSHPSGGAKNEQFF
V gene: TRBV15; J gene: TRBJ1-3; D gene: .; clone size: .; CDR3 DNA: TGTGCCACCAGAACAGATCTCGCTGGAAACACCATATATTTT; CDR3 protein: CATRTDLAGNTIYF
V gene: TRBV29-1; J gene: TRBJ2-7; D gene: TRBD1; clone size: .; CDR3 DNA: TGCAGCACATCACCGGGACAGGGGTACGAGCAGTACTTC; CDR3 protein: CSTSPGQGYEQYF
V gene: TRBV14; J gene: TRBJ2-7; D gene: TRBD1; clone size: .; CDR3 DNA: TGTGCCAGCAGCCAACCGCCCGAAGAGACAGGGGGCAAGGAGCAGTACTTC; CDR3 protein: CASSQPPEETGGKEQYF
V gene: TRBV6-5; J gene: TRBJ2-5; D gene: TRBD1; clone size: few; CDR3 DNA: TGTGCCAGCAGCCGTTGGGACAGGGGGGAGACCCAGTACTTC; CDR3 protein: CASSRWDRGETQYF
V gene: TRBV18; J gene: TRBJ2-2; D gene: .; clone size: .; CDR3 DNA: TGTGCCAGCTCACCACGACTGGATAACACCGGGGAGCTGTTTTTT; CDR3 protein: CASSPRLDNTGELFF
V gene: TRBV28; J gene: TRBJ1-2; D gene: .; clone size: few; CDR3 DNA: TGTGCCAGCAGGGCATATGGCTACACCTTC; CDR3 protein: CASRAYGYTF
V gene: TRBV6-1; J gene: TRBJ1-6; D gene: .; clone size: .; CDR3 DNA: TGTGCCAGCAGTGAACTGTGGTCAGGACTTTATAATTCACCCCTCCACTTT; CDR3 protein: CASSELWSGLYNSPLHF
V gene: TRBV28; J gene: TRBJ2-7; D gene: .; clone size: .; CDR3 DNA: TGTGCCAGCAGTTTAAACGGTTACGAGCAGTACTTC; CDR3 protein: CASSLNGYEQYF
V gene: TRBV12-5; J gene: TRBJ1-1; D gene: .; clone size: few; CDR3 DNA: TGTGCTAGTGGTTTGGCGAAAGAGACTACAGGGTTCGGTGAAGCTTTCTTT; CDR3 protein: CASGLAKETTGFGEAFF
V gene: TRBV27; J gene: TRBJ1-1; D gene: TRBD1; clone size: .; CDR3 DNA: TGTGCCAGCAAACTGACAGGGTCAGCCAACACTGAAGCTTTCTTT; CDR3 protein: CASKLTGSANTEAFF
V gene: TRBV7-9; J gene: TRBJ2-1; D gene: TRBD1; clone size: once; CDR3 DNA: TGTGCCAGCAGCAGCACGGGACAGGGATACAATGAGCAGTTCTTC; CDR3 protein: CASSSTGQGYNEQFF
V gene: TRBV7-6; J gene: TRBJ2-1; D gene: TRBD2; clone size: .; CDR3 DNA: TGTGCCAGCAGCTTAGGACTAGCGGGGGGGCAGCGTGAGCAGTTCTTC; CDR3 protein: CASSLGLAGGQREQFF
V gene: TRBV28; J gene: TRBJ1-2; D gene: .; clone size: few; CDR3 DNA: TGTGCCAGCAGTTTCGGTCACCGCGGCTACACCTTC; CDR3 protein: CASSFGHRGYTF
V gene: TRBV5-4; J gene: TRBJ1-1; D gene: TRBD1; clone size: once; CDR3 DNA: TGTGCCAGCAGCTTTTTAGGGGGCAACACTGAAGCTTTCTTT; CDR3 protein: CASSFLGGNTEAFF
V gene: TRBV3-1/TRBV3-2; J gene: TRBJ2-3; D gene: TRBD2; clone size: .; CDR3 DNA: TGTGCCAGCAGTCCTAGCGGGGGGGGTACAGATACGCAGTATTTT; CDR3 protein: CASSPSGGGTDTQYF
V gene: TRBV27; J gene: TRBJ2-3; D gene: .; clone size: .; CDR3 DNA: TGTGCCAGCAGTTTCATGCCGGGCACAGATACGCAGTATTTT; CDR3 protein: CASSFMPGTDTQYF
V gene: TRBV12-5; J gene: TRBJ1-2; D gene: TRBD1; clone size: few; CDR3 DNA: TGTGCTAGTGGCACAGGGGGTGGGGGCTACACCTTC; CDR3 protein: CASGTGGGGYTF
V gene: TRBV4-3; J gene: TRBJ2-7; D gene: .; clone size: .; CDR3 DNA: TGCGCCAGCAGCCAAGACAGGGAATTGTCCTACGAGCAGTACTTC; CDR3 protein: CASSQDRELSYEQYF
V gene: TRBV7-2; J gene: TRBJ1-1; D gene: .; clone size: .; CDR3 DNA: TGTGCCAGCAGCCTTGGTCCGAGCACTGAAGCTTTCTTT; CDR3 protein: CASSLGPSTEAFF
V gene: TRBV5-1; J gene: TRBJ2-3; D gene: TRBD2; clone size: .; CDR3 DNA: TGCGCCAGCAGCCCCGTAGCGGGAATCGCAGATACGCAGTATTTT; CDR3 protein: CASSPVAGIADTQYF
V gene: TRBV3-1/TRBV3-2; J gene: TRBJ2-1; D gene: TRBD1; clone size: .; CDR3 DNA: TGTGCCAGCAGCCTCACAGGGGCAACAACCTACAATGAGCAGTTCTTC; CDR3 protein: CASSLTGATTYNEQFF
V gene: TRBV6-5; J gene: TRBJ1-2; D gene: .; clone size: .; CDR3 DNA: TGTGCCAGCAGTTACTCGAGAAGCTTTCCTCTCCTCGGCTACACCTTC; CDR3 protein: CASSYSRSFPLLGYTF
V gene: TRBV3-1/TRBV3-2; J gene: TRBJ2-6; D gene: TRBD1; clone size: .; CDR3 DNA: TGTGCCAGCAGGCTTCTGACAGGGACAGGCCCTAGTGGGGCCAACGTCCTGACTTTC; CDR3 protein: CASRLLTGTGPSGANVLTF
V gene: TRBV4-1; J gene: TRBJ1-1; D gene: .; clone size: .; CDR3 DNA: TGCGCCAGCAGCCCAAACCCAATACTCGAAGCTTTCTTT; CDR3 protein: CASSPNPILEAFF
V gene: TRBV11-2; J gene: TRBJ2-7; D gene: .; clone size: .; CDR3 DNA: TGTGCCAGCAGCTCGCGGCTCTCCTACGAGCAGTACTTC; CDR3 protein: CASSSRLSYEQYF
V gene: TRBV6-5; J gene: TRBJ1-5; D gene: .; clone size: .; CDR3 DNA: TGTGCCAGCAGTTACAGGGGGAATCAGCCCCAGCATTTT; CDR3 protein: CASSYRGNQPQHF